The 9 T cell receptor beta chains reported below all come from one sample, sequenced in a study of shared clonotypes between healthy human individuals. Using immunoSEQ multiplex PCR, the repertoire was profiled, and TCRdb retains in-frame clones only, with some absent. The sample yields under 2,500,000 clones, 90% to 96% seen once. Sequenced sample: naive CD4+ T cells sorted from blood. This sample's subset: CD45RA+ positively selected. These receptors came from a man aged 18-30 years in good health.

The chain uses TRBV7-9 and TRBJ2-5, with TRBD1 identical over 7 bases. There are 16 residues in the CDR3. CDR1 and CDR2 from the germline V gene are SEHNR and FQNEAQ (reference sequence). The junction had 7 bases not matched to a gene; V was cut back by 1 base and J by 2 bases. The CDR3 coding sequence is TGTGCCAGCAGCTTAGGGGCAGTCAGGGGGCAAGAGACCCAGTACTTC. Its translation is CASSLGAVRGQETQYF.

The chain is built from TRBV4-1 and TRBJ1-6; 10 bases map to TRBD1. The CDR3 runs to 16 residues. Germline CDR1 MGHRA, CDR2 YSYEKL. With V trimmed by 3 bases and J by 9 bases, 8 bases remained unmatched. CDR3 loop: CASSHILRDRGSPLHF. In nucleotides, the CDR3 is TGCGCCAGCAGCCATATCCTCCGGGACAGGGGTTCACCCCTCCACTTT.

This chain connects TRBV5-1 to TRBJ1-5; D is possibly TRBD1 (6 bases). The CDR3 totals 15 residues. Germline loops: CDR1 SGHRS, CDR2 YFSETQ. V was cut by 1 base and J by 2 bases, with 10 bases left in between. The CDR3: CASSLLAGGNQPQHF. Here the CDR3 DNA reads TGCGCCAGCAGCTTGTTGGCAGGGGGCAATCAGCCCCAGCATTTT.

The CDR3 is CAISDREIQETQYF. In DNA form, the CDR3 reads TGTGCCATCAGTGATCGGGAGATCCAAGAGACCCAGTACTTC. The rearrangement links TRBV10-3 to TRBJ2-5; D is possibly TRBD2 (6 bases). Trimming took off 3 bases at V and 1 base at J, with 9 bases between the two ends. Germline CDR1 is ENHRY and CDR2 is SYGVKD. The CDR3 is 14 residues long.

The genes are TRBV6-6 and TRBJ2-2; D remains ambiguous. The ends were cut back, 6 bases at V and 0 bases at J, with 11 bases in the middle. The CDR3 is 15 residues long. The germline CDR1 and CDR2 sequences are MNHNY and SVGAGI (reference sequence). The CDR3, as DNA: TGTGCCAGCAGCACCCGGGTGGCGAACACCGGGGAGCTGTTTTTT. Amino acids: CASSTRVANTGELFF.

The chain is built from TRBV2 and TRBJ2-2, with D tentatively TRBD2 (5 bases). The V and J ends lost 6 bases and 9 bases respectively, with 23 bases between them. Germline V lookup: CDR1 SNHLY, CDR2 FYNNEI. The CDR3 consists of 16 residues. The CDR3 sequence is CASSLSDGVLSRELFF. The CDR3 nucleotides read TGTGCCAGCAGCCTTTCGGACGGGGTTTTGAGTAGGGAGCTGTTTTTT.

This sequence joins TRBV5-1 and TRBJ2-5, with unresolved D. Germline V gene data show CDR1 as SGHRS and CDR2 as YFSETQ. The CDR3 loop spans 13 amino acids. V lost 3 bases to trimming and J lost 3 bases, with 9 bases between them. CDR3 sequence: CASSSTPEETQYF. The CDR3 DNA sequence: TGCGCCAGCAGCTCCACTCCCGAAGAGACCCAGTACTTC.

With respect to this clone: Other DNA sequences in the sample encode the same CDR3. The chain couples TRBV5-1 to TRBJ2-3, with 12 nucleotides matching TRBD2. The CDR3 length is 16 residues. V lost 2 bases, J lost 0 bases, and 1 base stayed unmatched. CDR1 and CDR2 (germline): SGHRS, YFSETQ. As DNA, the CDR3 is TGCGCCAGCAGCTTCGGGACTAGCGGGAGCACAGATACGCAGTATTTT. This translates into CASSFGTSGSTDTQYF.

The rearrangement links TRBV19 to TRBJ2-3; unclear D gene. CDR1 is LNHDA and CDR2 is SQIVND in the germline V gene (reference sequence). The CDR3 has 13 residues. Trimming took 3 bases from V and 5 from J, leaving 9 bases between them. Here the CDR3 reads CASSIRRGDTQYF. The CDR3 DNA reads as TGTGCCAGTAGTATTCGACGAGGAGATACGCAGTATTTT.